This is a list of T cell receptor beta chains from one sample in a study of long-term antiretroviral therapy in people with HIV. TCRdb's table, derived via immunoSEQ multiplex PCR, lists solely in-frame clones and lacks some. The data hold 23,000 or so clones, with approximately 73% observed a single time. The sample consisted of unsorted PBMCs, taken 0.5 years after starting antiretroviral therapy. All receptors derive from a woman in her thirties or forties with HIV. CDR3s include the opening cysteine and the closing phenylalanine or tryptophan. The D gene is left open where the match is weak. Clone size is given for some rows only: seen once, a few or many times, or a class if the clone is expanded.

D gene,clone size,V gene,J gene,CDR3 protein,CDR3 DNA
NA,NA,TRBV5-1,TRBJ2-7,CASSMTRGSDEQYF,TGCGCCAGCAGCATGACAAGGGGGTCGGACGAGCAGTACTTC
NA,NA,TRBV5-5,TRBJ2-1,CASSLEGASGYNEQFF,TGTGCCAGCAGCTTGGAAGGGGCCTCTGGGTACAATGAGCAGTTCTTC
TRBD1,NA,TRBV4-1,TRBJ2-2,CASSRDRAGELFF,TGCGCCAGCAGCCGGGACAGGGCCGGGGAGCTGTTTTTT
TRBD2,NA,TRBV6-4,TRBJ2-3,CASSETSGGTDTQYF,TGTGCCAGCAGTGAGACTAGCGGGGGGACAGATACGCAGTATTTT
NA,NA,TRBV15,TRBJ1-5,CATSRLKNQPQHF,TGTGCCACCAGCAGGCTTAAAAATCAGCCCCAGCATTTT
TRBD1,few,TRBV11-2,TRBJ2-1,CASSFFQGASYNEQFF,TGTGCCAGCAGCTTTTTTCAGGGGGCGTCCTACAATGAGCAGTTCTTC
NA,NA,TRBV4-3,TRBJ2-6,CASSQQQGLYSGANVLTF,TGCGCCAGCAGCCAGCAACAGGGTCTCTACTCTGGGGCCAACGTCCTGACTTTC
NA,few,TRBV7-9,TRBJ2-1,CASSPGQGLKQFF,TGTGCCAGCAGCCCAGGCCAGGGGTTGAAGCAGTTCTTC
NA,NA,TRBV5-6,TRBJ2-6,CASSSLLGSGANVLTF,TGTGCCAGCAGCTCGCTTTTGGGGTCTGGGGCCAACGTCCTGACTTTC
NA,NA,TRBV5-1,TRBJ2-1,CASGADPRNEQFF,TGCGCCAGCGGGGCGGATCCACGCAATGAGCAGTTCTTC
NA,NA,TRBV18,TRBJ1-2,CASSLRQADDGYTF,TGTGCCAGCTCACTCCGACAGGCGGACGATGGCTACACCTTC
TRBD1,NA,TRBV13,TRBJ2-3,CASSNRGLTDTQYF,TGTGCCAGCAGTAACAGGGGTTTGACAGATACGCAGTATTTT
TRBD2,NA,TRBV5-1,TRBJ2-5,CASSFRRGAQETQYF,TGCGCCAGCAGCTTTCGGCGGGGGGCCCAAGAGACCCAGTACTTC
TRBD1,NA,TRBV4-1,TRBJ2-5,CASSQEWQGARETQYF,TGCGCCAGCAGCCAAGAGTGGCAGGGGGCCCGGGAGACCCAGTACTTC
NA,few,TRBV27,TRBJ1-6,CASKLRGHGSPLHF,TGTGCCAGCAAACTCAGGGGCCACGGATCACCCCTCCACTTT
TRBD2,NA,TRBV7-3,TRBJ2-5,CASSVSGGATETQYF,TGTGCCAGCAGCGTTAGCGGGGGGGCCACAGAGACCCAGTACTTC
NA,medium-sized,TRBV27,TRBJ2-7,CASSIPPGEQYF,TGTGCCAGCAGTATCCCCCCGGGCGAGCAGTACTTC
TRBD1,few,TRBV4-2,TRBJ1-6,CASSPGQGGSPLHF,TGTGCCAGCAGCCCGGGACAGGGGGGTTCACCCCTCCACTTT
NA,NA,TRBV4-3,TRBJ2-7,CASSQESGGPSIQYF,TGCGCCAGCAGCCAAGAATCCGGGGGGCCCTCGATCCAGTACTTC
NA,NA,TRBV5-5,TRBJ1-1,CASSLRIAAAEAFF,TGTGCCAGCAGCTTACGGATCGCGGCGGCAGAAGCTTTCTTT
TRBD2,NA,TRBV7-2,TRBJ2-1,CASSFGLAGGNNEQFF,TGTGCCAGCAGCTTCGGACTAGCGGGGGGTAACAATGAGCAGTTCTTC
NA,NA,TRBV5-1,TRBJ2-5,CASSFGTRHNQETQYF,TGCGCCAGCAGCTTCGGAACACGACACAACCAAGAGACCCAGTACTTC
NA,NA,TRBV7-6,TRBJ1-3,CASSLGGSGTGNTIYF,TGTGCCAGCAGCTTAGGGGGGTCAGGGACTGGAAACACCATATATTTT
NA,NA,TRBV27,TRBJ2-6,CATGGAGGTGANVLTF,TGTGCCACCGGAGGGGCAGGGGGAACCGGGGCCAACGTCCTGACTTTC
TRBD2,NA,TRBV30,TRBJ2-5,CAWQRGRTETQYF,TGTGCCTGGCAGCGGGGGAGAACGGAGACCCAGTACTTC
NA,NA,TRBV27,TRBJ2-1,CASRGVKSSYNEQFF,TGTGCCAGCAGGGGGGTCAAGAGCTCCTACAATGAGCAGTTCTTC
NA,NA,TRBV6-1,TRBJ2-7,CASSLDSYPSYEQYF,TGTGCCAGCAGCCTGGACAGCTACCCCTCCTACGAGCAGTACTTC
TRBD1,NA,TRBV5-1,TRBJ2-7,CASSWDRAYEQYF,TGCGCCAGCAGTTGGGACAGAGCCTACGAGCAGTACTTC
TRBD2,NA,TRBV4-2,TRBJ2-6,CASSQFLGASGASGANVLTF,TGTGCCAGCAGCCAATTTTTAGGGGCTAGCGGGGCCTCTGGGGCCAACGTCCTGACTTTC
NA,NA,TRBV18,TRBJ2-5,CASSPRWRTGQETQYF,TGTGCCAGCTCACCACGGTGGAGGACCGGCCAAGAGACCCAGTACTTC
NA,NA,TRBV27,TRBJ2-5,CASSRLRNQETQYF,TGTGCCAGTTCCCGGCTGCGGAACCAAGAGACCCAGTACTTC
TRBD1,NA,TRBV5-1,TRBJ2-1,CASSPGQGGDNEQFF,TGCGCCAGCAGCCCCGGACAGGGTGGGGACAATGAGCAGTTCTTC
NA,few,TRBV4-2,TRBJ2-7,CASSQGALSYEQYF,TGTGCCAGCAGCCAAGGTGCGCTTTCCTACGAGCAGTACTTC
NA,NA,TRBV7-2,TRBJ2-5,CASRPTTKETQYF,TGTGCCAGCAGACCAACCACTAAAGAGACCCAGTACTTC
NA,NA,TRBV27,TRBJ1-1,CASSLGPARGEAFF,TGTGCCAGCAGTTTAGGGCCCGCAAGGGGTGAAGCTTTCTTT
TRBD1,NA,TRBV6-5,TRBJ2-2,CASSFLGQGSPGELFF,TGTGCCAGCAGTTTCCTGGGACAGGGTTCTCCCGGGGAGCTGTTTTTT
TRBD1,NA,TRBV18,TRBJ2-7,CASSPSDRGEDYEQYF,TGTGCCAGCTCACCAAGCGACAGGGGAGAGGACTACGAGCAGTACTTC
TRBD1,NA,TRBV11-2,TRBJ1-1,CASSSRTTGRVTEAFF,TGTGCCAGCAGCTCCCGTACGACAGGGCGAGTCACTGAAGCTTTCTTT
NA,NA,TRBV29-1,TRBJ1-2,CSAGSQAGVGYTF,TGCAGCGCCGGATCCCAGGCGGGGGTTGGCTACACCTTC
NA,NA,TRBV9,TRBJ2-7,CASSVGGTGNNEQYF,TGTGCCAGCAGCGTAGGGGGAACAGGGAATAACGAGCAGTACTTC
TRBD1,NA,TRBV5-5,TRBJ2-2,CASSWTGTNTGELFF,TGTGCCAGCAGCTGGACAGGGACGAACACCGGGGAGCTGTTTTTT
NA,NA,TRBV5-6,TRBJ1-2,CASSLSGSSYGYTF,TGTGCCAGCAGCTTGAGCGGCAGCAGCTATGGCTACACCTTC
NA,NA,TRBV15,TRBJ2-1,CATSSTLGADLISNLFF,TGTGCCACCAGCTCAACCCTGGGGGCAGATCTTATATCTAACTTGTTCTTC
NA,few,TRBV9,TRBJ1-2,CASSDRETLYGYTF,TGTGCCAGCAGCGACCGGGAGACACTGTATGGCTACACCTTC
NA,once,TRBV4-2,TRBJ2-5,CASSQEVSETQYF,TGTGCCAGCAGCCAAGAGGTGTCAGAGACCCAGTACTTC